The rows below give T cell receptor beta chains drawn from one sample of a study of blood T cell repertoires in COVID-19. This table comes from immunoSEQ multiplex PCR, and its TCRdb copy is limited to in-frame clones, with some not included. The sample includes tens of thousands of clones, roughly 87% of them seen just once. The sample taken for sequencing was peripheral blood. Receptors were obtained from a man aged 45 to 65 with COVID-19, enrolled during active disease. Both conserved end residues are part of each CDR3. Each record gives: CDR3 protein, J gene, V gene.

CASSPRTGEDTEAFF TRBJ1-1 TRBV18
CASSVAWLAGATDTQYF TRBJ2-3 TRBV9
CASSQVPSGLPNEQFF TRBJ2-1 TRBV4-1
CASSPTSGVSSYEQYF TRBJ2-7 TRBV3-1/TRBV3-2
CASRASGSIEQYF TRBJ2-7 TRBV2
CASSLLPGTRVNEQFF TRBJ2-1 TRBV6-2/TRBV6-3
CASSFRWGLNEQFF TRBJ2-1 TRBV11-2
CASSSGIGNGNTIYF TRBJ1-3 TRBV5-4
CASSQAGWSSYNEQFF TRBJ2-1 TRBV28
CASRAGTGIRGNQPQHF TRBJ1-5 TRBV2
CASSFLAGGRETQYF TRBJ2-5 TRBV5-6
CASSLDTYSNQPQHF TRBJ1-5 TRBV6-2/TRBV6-3
CASSRTANQPQHF TRBJ1-5 TRBV12-3/TRBV12-4
CASREGRYTEAFF TRBJ1-1 TRBV7-9
CATSVRGSRTDTQYF TRBJ2-3 TRBV15
CASSVFGQGADYGYTF TRBJ1-2 TRBV7-6
CASSSISWEQFF TRBJ2-1 TRBV7-2
CASRYPDTQYF TRBJ2-3 TRBV13
CASTTSRDRHNEQFF TRBJ2-1 TRBV19
CAVRTVSGNTIYF TRBJ1-3 TRBV10-3
CASSLGQTRNEKLFF TRBJ1-4 TRBV5-6
CASSYPIEEDQPQHF TRBJ1-5 TRBV28
CASSAVGLRTDTQYF TRBJ2-3 TRBV9
CASERVAGTSDTQYF TRBJ2-3 TRBV4-2
CASSPGTGFVYTF TRBJ1-2 TRBV7-3
CASSTTLFTGTGGLNQPQHF TRBJ1-5 TRBV19
CSASGGTSVYEQYF TRBJ2-7 TRBV20-1
CASSVLAREDQETQYF TRBJ2-5 TRBV9
CASTHETGELFF TRBJ2-2 TRBV3-1/TRBV3-2
CASSLNQRAYGYTF TRBJ1-2 TRBV7-2
CASSSDRASYNEQFF TRBJ2-1 TRBV5-8
CASSHTGKNQPQHF TRBJ1-5 TRBV6-6
CASIKNTEAFF TRBJ1-1 TRBV12-3/TRBV12-4
CASSLPLTSAQETQYF TRBJ2-5 TRBV6-2/TRBV6-3
CASSQLFGMAGGPSYEQYF TRBJ2-7 TRBV3-1/TRBV3-2
CASSSMREYTGELFF TRBJ2-2 TRBV5-4
CASSPTGQGEQFF TRBJ2-1 TRBV7-8
CAGSYDRVYGYTF TRBJ1-2 TRBV6-5
CASTEGAGNQPQHF TRBJ1-5 TRBV6-1
CASSPGTRNYEQYF TRBJ2-7 TRBV5-1
CASSLESGTGNTIYF TRBJ1-3 TRBV7-2
CASSLGQVYGYTF TRBJ1-2 TRBV5-4
CAWRLAGVADTQYF TRBJ2-3 TRBV30
CASSSAGAGEETQYF TRBJ2-5 TRBV4-2
CASSPTGLPPNQPQHF TRBJ1-5 TRBV19
CAISGRLAAPGEQYF TRBJ2-7 TRBV10-3
CASSPRIGEDSPLHF TRBJ1-6 TRBV19
CASKFPQQGDTNYGYTF TRBJ1-2 TRBV21-1
CASSRVDRTNTEAFF TRBJ1-1 TRBV4-2
CASSSTDRGHSQPQHF TRBJ1-5 TRBV7-2
CASSFFLGTHEQFF TRBJ2-1 TRBV28
CASRPSSAGELFF TRBJ2-2 TRBV9
CASSPTGSNYGYTF TRBJ1-2 TRBV6-2/TRBV6-3
CASSQGLAGASGETQYF TRBJ2-5 TRBV3-1/TRBV3-2
CASSDPVGGGRLAGGPRREQYF TRBJ2-7 TRBV6-4